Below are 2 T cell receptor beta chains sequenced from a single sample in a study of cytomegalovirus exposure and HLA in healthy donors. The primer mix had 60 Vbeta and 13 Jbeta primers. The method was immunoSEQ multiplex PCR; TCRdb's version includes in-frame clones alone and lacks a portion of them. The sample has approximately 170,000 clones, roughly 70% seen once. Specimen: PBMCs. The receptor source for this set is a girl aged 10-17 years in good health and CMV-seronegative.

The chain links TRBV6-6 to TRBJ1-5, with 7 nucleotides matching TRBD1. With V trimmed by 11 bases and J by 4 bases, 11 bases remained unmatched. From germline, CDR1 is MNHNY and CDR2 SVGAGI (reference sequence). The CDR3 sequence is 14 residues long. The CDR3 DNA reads TGTGCCGCTGTCGACATGGGACAGAATCAGCCCCAGCATTTT. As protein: CAAVDMGQNQPQHF.

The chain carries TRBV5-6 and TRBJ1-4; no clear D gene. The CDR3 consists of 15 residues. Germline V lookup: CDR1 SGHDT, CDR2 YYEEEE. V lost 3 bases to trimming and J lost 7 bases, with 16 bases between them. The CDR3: CASSSGRPPVEKLFF. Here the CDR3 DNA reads TGTGCCAGCAGCTCTGGGAGGCCACCGGTTGAAAAACTGTTTTTT.